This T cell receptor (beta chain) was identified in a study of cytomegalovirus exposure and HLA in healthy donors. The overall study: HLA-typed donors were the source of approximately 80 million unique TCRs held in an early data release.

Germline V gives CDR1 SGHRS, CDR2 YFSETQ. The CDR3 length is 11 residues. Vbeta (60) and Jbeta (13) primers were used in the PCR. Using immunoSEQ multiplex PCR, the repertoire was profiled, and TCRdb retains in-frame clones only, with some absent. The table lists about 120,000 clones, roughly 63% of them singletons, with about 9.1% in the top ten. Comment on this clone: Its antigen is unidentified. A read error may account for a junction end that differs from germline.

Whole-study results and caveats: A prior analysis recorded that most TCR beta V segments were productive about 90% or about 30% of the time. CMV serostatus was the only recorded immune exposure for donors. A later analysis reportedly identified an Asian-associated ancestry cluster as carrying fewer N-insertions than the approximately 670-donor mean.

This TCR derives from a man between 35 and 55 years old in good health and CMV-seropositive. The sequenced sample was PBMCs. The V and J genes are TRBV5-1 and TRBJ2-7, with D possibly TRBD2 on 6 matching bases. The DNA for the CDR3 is TGCGCCAGCAGCGCGCGGGGACCCTACGTCTTC. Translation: CASSARGPYVF.